What follows describes a single TCR beta chain. Antigen specificity is unknown. The CDR3 is 14 residues long. Germline values: CDR1 LNHDA, CDR2 SQIVND (reference sequence). V was clipped by 10 bases and J by 2 bases, with 15 bases between them. The data were produced by immunoSEQ multiplex PCR, yet TCRdb's version contains in-frame clones alone and is incomplete. The profile shows roughly 64,000 clones, more than 80% of them singletons. The data derive from a study of OX40 agonist ivuxolimab in advanced cancers. Across the study: Partial responses were achieved by three patients, one with hepatocellular carcinoma and two with cutaneous melanoma. Study findings and constraints: Partial responders receiving 0.1-3.0 mg/kg showed among the lowest clonal expansion. More expanded clones were seen, on average, in CD8+ T cells than in CD4+.

The rearrangement links TRBV19 to TRBJ1-5; D perhaps matches TRBD1 (6 bases). This material consisted of CD4+ or CD8+ T cells sorted from blood, taken in a trial of the OX40 agonist ivuxolimab. The source of this sequence is an adult with an advanced solid tumor such as melanoma, head and neck, liver or kidney cancer. The CDR3 loop reads CATRQVEGNQPQHF. CDR3 bases: TGTGCCACTCGACAGGTGGAGGGCAATCAGCCCCAGCATTTT.